This T cell receptor beta chain is drawn from a study of T cells in Graves' hyperthyroidism and ophthalmopathy. Stable disease denoted Graves' hyperthyroidism without ophthalmopathy progression within 18 months. Germline V gene data show CDR1 as LGHDT and CDR2 as YNNKEL (reference sequence). The CDR3 sequence is 18 residues long. This clonotype came up a few times. At one end the junction does not follow the germline gene, possibly because of a read error. TCR beta CDR3 regions were amplified from RNA transcripts. During a first-round RT-PCR of the TCR CDR3, the HTBI primer set was used. TCRdb re-analysed the multiplex PCR reads in MiXCR, keeping a single row per CDR3 protein. The table lists about 590,000 distinct CDR3 sequences, approximately 14% of them singletons, with about 7% in the top ten.

The chain couples TRBV3-1 to TRBJ1-4, with D possibly being TRBD1 (6 bases). The sequenced sample was blood. The TCR comes from a woman aged 25-40 years with Graves' hyperthyroidism. The chain's CDR3 is CASSQDQGKGSTNEKLFF. The DNA for the CDR3 is TGCGCCAGCAGCCAAGATCAGGGGAAGGGGTCGACTAATGAAAAACTGTTTTTT.